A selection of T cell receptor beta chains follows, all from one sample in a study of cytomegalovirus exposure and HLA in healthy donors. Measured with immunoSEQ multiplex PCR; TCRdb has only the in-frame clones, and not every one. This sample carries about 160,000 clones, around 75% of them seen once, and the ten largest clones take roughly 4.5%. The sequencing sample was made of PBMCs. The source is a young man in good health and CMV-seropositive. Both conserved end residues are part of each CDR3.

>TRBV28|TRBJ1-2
CASSKGLSDYGYTF
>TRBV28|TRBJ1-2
CASSTPDRVGYTF
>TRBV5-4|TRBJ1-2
CASSSDRAIQHYTF
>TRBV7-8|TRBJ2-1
CASSLAQTERRNEQFF
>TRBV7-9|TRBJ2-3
CASSLGTGITDTQYF
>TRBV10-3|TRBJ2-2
CAISEDDRGTGELFF
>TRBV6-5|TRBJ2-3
CASSPTGSDTQYF
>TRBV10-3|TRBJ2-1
CAISEDSSYNEQFF
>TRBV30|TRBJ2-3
CAWSAGLAETDTQYF
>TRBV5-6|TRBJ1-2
CASSFVENYGYTF
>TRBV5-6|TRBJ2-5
CASSFGRVMNGETQYF
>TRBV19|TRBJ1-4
CASSIRKIDRGRFGDEKLFF
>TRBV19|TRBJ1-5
CASSIKGGNQPQHF
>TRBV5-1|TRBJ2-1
CASSFLPPGSSYNEQFF
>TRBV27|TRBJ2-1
CASFGSRQGLGNEQFF
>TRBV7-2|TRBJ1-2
CASSLARTGSRYTF
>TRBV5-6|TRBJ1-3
CASSLGTSPGNTIYF